This is a list of T cell receptor beta chains from one sample in a study of blood T cell repertoires in COVID-19. Using immunoSEQ multiplex PCR, the repertoire was profiled, and TCRdb retains in-frame clones only, with some absent. The top ten hold 1.5% to 2% of the sample, which has just over 95,000 clones, about nine tenths seen once. The sequenced material came from peripheral blood. Receptors were obtained from a man in his 60s with acute or convalescent COVID-19. Each CDR3 is given without its conserved first and last residue. A clone size is listed for some rows: how often the clone was seen (once, few, many), or a class if it is expanded.

j_call clone_size v_call cdr3_aa
TRBJ1-2 - TRBV30 AWSTVHYGYT
TRBJ1-5 - TRBV19 ASSSSGQERNQPQH
TRBJ1-2 - TRBV6-5 ASRKDRAYGYT
TRBJ2-5 - TRBV24-1 ATSDSRDSLRETQY
TRBJ2-7 - TRBV2 ASSTLNYEQY
TRBJ2-7 - TRBV30 AWNGYSGSEQY
TRBJ1-2 - TRBV18 ASSPELTGFGYT
TRBJ2-7 once TRBV6-5 ASSYRRDYEQY
TRBJ1-2 - TRBV29-1 SVPGGRGFNYGYT
TRBJ2-5 - TRBV10-3 AISEQGDAQY
TRBJ2-6 - TRBV7-2 ASSQFSGANVLT
TRBJ1-3 - TRBV19 ASSRIGTANSGNTIY
TRBJ2-5 - TRBV7-9 ASSPYSGGLETQY
TRBJ2-2 few TRBV7-8 ASSPWGGANTGELF
TRBJ1-1 - TRBV7-2 ASSTHRLEAF
TRBJ1-2 - TRBV6-5 ASRKGEGYGYT
TRBJ2-3 - TRBV5-1 ASSLYSSTDTQY
TRBJ1-2 - TRBV10-1 ASSRGGGGYT
TRBJ1-2 - TRBV7-9 ASSSPAGANYGYT
TRBJ1-2 - TRBV7-9 ASSPNGQGYGYT
TRBJ1-5 - TRBV5-8 ASSLAQGGQPQH
TRBJ1-4 - TRBV19 ASSLVDEKLF
TRBJ1-5 - TRBV2 ASRSGQDRIQPQH
TRBJ1-1 - TRBV5-1 ASRPGTGGPTEAF
TRBJ1-1 - TRBV5-1 ASSLTGGDGEAF
TRBJ1-4 - TRBV25-1 ASSAPGQGNEKLF
TRBJ2-2 - TRBV30 AWRGQGSNTGELF
TRBJ1-5 - TRBV27 ASSHSGEGGNQPQH
TRBJ2-3 - TRBV5-1 ASSLATAGGTDTQY
TRBJ1-1 - TRBV21-1 ASSPPPQGPVAEAF
TRBJ2-3 - TRBV7-9 ASSLEGDRVSNTQY
TRBJ2-6 - TRBV28 ASSIHRTGYGANVLT
TRBJ1-2 - TRBV30 AWSATGDYGYT
TRBJ1-6 - TRBV7-8 ASSPDRPNSPLH
TRBJ1-2 - TRBV28 ASSPRTGGARGYT
TRBJ1-1 - TRBV6-5 ASSSGGLLNTEAF
TRBJ2-7 - TRBV6-5 ASSNRDRGYEQY
TRBJ1-5 - TRBV5-1 ASSLTGWRRPIGSQPQH
TRBJ1-4 - TRBV3-1/TRBV3-2 ASSQFFEGTGKLF
TRBJ2-3 - TRBV27 ASEGGDTQY